A single sample is the source of the 23 T cell receptor beta chains below, sequenced in a study of shared clonotypes between healthy human individuals. Assay: immunoSEQ multiplex PCR; the TCRdb copy retains only in-frame clones and omits some. Of more than 2 million clones listed, approximately 94% are singletons. Sequences were obtained from naive CD4+ T cells sorted from blood. The subset is: CD45RA+ positively selected. Source of these receptors: a man aged 18 to 30 in good health.

The chain is built from TRBV5-1 and TRBJ2-7; 8 bases agree with TRBD2. V shed 0 bases, J shed 2 bases, and the junction held 4 bases outside the gene matches. The CDR3 loop spans 15 amino acids. Germline assignment: CDR1 SGHRS and CDR2 YFSETQ. CDR3 nucleotides: TGCGCCAGCAGCTTGGTGGGGCGGGGGGCCTACGAGCAGTACTTC. It translates to CASSLVGRGAYEQYF.

The chain carries TRBV19 and TRBJ1-4; 7 nucleotides align to TRBD1. CDR1 and CDR2 (germline): LNHDA, SQIVND (reference sequence). This CDR3 has 12 residues. V dropped 6 bases and J dropped 11; count of bases not matched to a gene: 6. CDR3 loop: CASREQGLKLFF. In nucleotides, the CDR3 is TGTGCCAGTAGGGAACAGGGGCTTAAACTGTTTTTT.

This clone was picked up one time. The chain uses TRBV6-5 and TRBJ1-1, with 8 positions matching TRBD1. This CDR3 region has 15 residues. Germline CDR1 MNHEY, CDR2 SVGAGI. The J segment lost 4 bases and the V segment lost 6 bases, leaving 10 bases of the junction unmatched. The CDR3 region has the DNA TGTGCCAGCAGCCCAAGGACAGGGAGGGCCACTGAAGCTTTCTTT. Amino acid sequence: CASSPRTGRATEAFF.

In its sample, this clone was seen a few times. J is TRBJ2-5 and V is TRBV5-6; perhaps D is TRBD1 or TRBD2 (5 bases each). The CDR3 contains 14 residues. From germline, CDR1 is SGHDT and CDR2 YYEEEE. V was trimmed by 3 bases and J by 5 bases, leaving 14 bases between them. CDR3 sequence reads: CASSYVRGTETQYF. Written as DNA, the CDR3 is TGTGCCAGCAGCTACGTCCGAGGGACGGAGACCCAGTACTTC.

The rearrangement uses TRBV9 and TRBJ1-2; 7 bases line up with TRBD1. The V and J ends lost 0 bases and 1 base, in that order; junction bases with no gene match: 6. The CDR3 length is 16 residues. CDR1 is SGDLS and CDR2 is YYNGEE in the germline V gene. In nucleotides, the CDR3 is TGTGCCAGCAGCGTAGGAGGGACAGAAGGTAACTATGGCTACACCTTC. It yields the protein CASSVGGTEGNYGYTF.

The chain couples TRBV5-4 to TRBJ2-7; D may be TRBD2 (6 bases). This CDR3 has 14 amino acids. Germline CDR1 is SGHNT and CDR2 is YYREEE (reference sequence). Trimming took off 4 bases at V and 7 bases at J, with 18 bases between the two ends. The CDR3 loop is CASSGGGTGREQYF. CDR3 nucleotides: TGTGCCAGCAGCGGGGGAGGAACGGGGAGGGAGCAGTACTTC.

The genes are TRBV7-9 and TRBJ1-5; no clear D gene. Germline V gene sequence: CDR1 SEHNR, CDR2 FQNEAQ (reference sequence). The CDR3 covers 13 residues. With 1 base removed from V and 5 bases from J, the gap between germline ends came to 6 bases. CDR3 DNA sequence: TGTGCCAGCAGCTTAGAGGCGTATCAGCCCCAGCATTTT. Its translation: CASSLEAYQPQHF.

The V and J genes are TRBV2 and TRBJ1-4, with a weak D call TRBD1 (5 bases). The CDR3 loop spans 14 amino acids. V was trimmed by 6 bases and J by 7 bases, leaving 15 bases between them. The germline CDR1 and CDR2 sequences are SNHLY and FYNNEI. DNA of the CDR3: TGTGCCAGCAGGGGGGACCTACGTACTGAAAAACTGTTTTTT. Translation: CASRGDLRTEKLFF.

This clone occurred once. The chain links TRBV19 to TRBJ2-1; 8 nucleotides match TRBD2. Germline CDR1 is LNHDA and CDR2 is SQIVND (reference sequence). V gave up 7 bases and J gave up 8 bases; unmatched junction bases: 10. The CDR3 spans 14 residues. The CDR3 region is CASISGGLGDEQFF. The CDR3 nucleotides are TGTGCCAGTATAAGCGGGGGCCTTGGGGATGAGCAGTTCTTC.

The chain combines TRBV6-1 with TRBJ1-5, with unresolved D. The CDR3 runs 15 residues. CDR1 is MNHNS, CDR2 SASEGT, per germline. Trimming shortened V by 4 bases and J by 2 bases, and 12 bases separated the two germline ends. CDR3 residues: CASSVEGWGNQPQHF. The CDR3 DNA is TGTGCCAGCAGTGTGGAGGGTTGGGGCAATCAGCCCCAGCATTTT.

This chain links TRBV5-4 with TRBJ2-7, with D possibly being TRBD2 (8 bases). Trimming removed 4 bases at V and 6 bases at J, with 17 bases between. CDR1 is SGHNT, CDR2 YYREEE, per germline (reference sequence). The CDR3 is made up of 14 amino acids. The CDR3 DNA is TGTGCCAGCAGCCCCGGGGGGGACAGTGTCGAGCAGTACTTC. Its protein is CASSPGGDSVEQYF. The full variable domain, in which reference TRBV5-4 and TRBJ2-7 provide the parts outside the CDR3, is ETGVTQSPTHLIKTRGQQVTLRCSSQSGHNTVSWYQQALGQGPQFIFQYYREEENGRGNFPPRFSGLQFPNYSSELNVNALELDDSALYLCASSPGGDSVEQYFGPGTRLTVT.

V usage is TRBV30 and J usage is TRBJ2-3, with a tentative D call TRBD2 (6 bases). The CDR3 extends over 13 amino acids. V lost 4 bases, J lost 4 bases, and 12 bases lay in between. The germline CDR1 and CDR2 sequences are GTSNPN and SVGIG (reference sequence). CDR3 sequence (DNA): TGTGCCTGGAATATCGGGGGTGCAGATACGCAGTATTTT. As protein: CAWNIGGADTQYF.

This clone was seen a single time. The chain couples TRBV10-3 to TRBJ1-2; tentative D call: TRBD1 (5 bases). The V gene's germline CDR1 is ENHRY and CDR2 SYGVKD. This CDR3 is built from 13 residues. Trimming pared 7 bases from V and 5 bases from J, leaving 14 bases between. This CDR3 reads CAITQGLPYGYTF. The CDR3 nucleotides read TGTGCCATCACCCAGGGACTCCCTTATGGCTACACCTTC.

The chain recombines TRBV10-3 with TRBJ2-7, with 7 bases lining up with TRBD2. The V segment lost 4 bases and the J segment 9 bases; nucleotides outside the gene matches: 3. Germline V lookup: CDR1 ENHRY, CDR2 SYGVKD. This CDR3 comprises 11 residues. The CDR3 protein is CAISGPGGQYF. The CDR3 DNA follows: TGTGCCATCAGTGGCCCGGGAGGGCAGTACTTC.

V and J are TRBV21-1 and TRBJ2-3; the table's D call TRBD2 went unverified against the DNA. TRBV21-1 is described as a pseudogene. This CDR3 is built from 18 residues. The CDR3, as DNA: TGTGCCAGCAGCAAGGGGAGTGTACGGACGGCTAGCACAGATACGCAGTATTTT. It codes for CASSKGSVRTASTDTQYF.

The chain carries TRBV27 and TRBJ2-5, with 8 bases that match TRBD1. CDR3 length: 16 amino acids. The junction had 9 bases not matched to a gene; V was cut back by 5 bases and J by 1 base. Germline V gene lookup returns CDR1 MNHEY and CDR2 SMNVEV (reference sequence). CDR3 protein: CASSPGQVFAQETQYF. In nucleotides, the CDR3 is TGTGCCAGCAGTCCGGGACAGGTTTTTGCCCAAGAGACCCAGTACTTC.

V gene TRBV29-1 combines with J gene TRBJ2-3; the D gene is possibly TRBD1 (6 bases). The CDR3 contains 14 residues. Germline-derived CDR1 and CDR2 are SQVTM and ANQGSEA. V was cut by 7 bases and J by 0 bases, with 14 bases left in between. The CDR3, as DNA: TGCAGCGGGAGACAGGTCTCTAGCACAGATACGCAGTATTTT. This encodes CSGRQVSSTDTQYF.

The chain recombines TRBV18 with TRBJ1-6; no definite D call. The CDR3 is made up of 12 amino acids. CDR1 is KGHSH and CDR2 is LQKENI in the germline V gene. Trimming stripped 3 bases from V and 7 bases from J, with 4 bases between. The DNA of the CDR3 is TGTGCCAGCTCACCCCGGAATTCACCCCTCCACTTT. Amino acids: CASSPRNSPLHF.

This clone appeared once. The chain has TRBV2 and TRBJ2-7; no firm D call. Germline V gives CDR1 SNHLY, CDR2 FYNNEI. CDR3 length equals 13 residues. The V end lost 3 bases, the J end lost 1 base, and 7 bases lay between the germline ends. CDR3 residues: CASSDRLSYEQYF. CDR3 DNA: TGTGCCAGCAGTGATAGGCTATCCTACGAGCAGTACTTC.

V gene TRBV27 combines with J gene TRBJ2-2; D remains ambiguous. The CDR3 is 13 amino acids. Germline CDR1 MNHEY, CDR2 SMNVEV (reference sequence). Deletions cut 5 bases from V and 5 bases from J, with 9 bases between. CDR3: CASSVTPTGELFF. CDR3 coding DNA: TGTGCCAGCAGTGTAACTCCGACCGGGGAGCTGTTTTTT.

V and J are TRBV5-1 and TRBJ2-5, with D perhaps matching TRBD1 (6 bases). The length of the CDR3 is 13 residues. Germline CDR1 reads SGHRS; CDR2 reads YFSETQ. The V gene lost 5 bases and the J gene lost 5 bases, with 13 bases spanning the gap. This chain's CDR3 is CASRGRGLETQYF. The CDR3 DNA follows: TGCGCCAGCAGGGGCAGGGGCTTGGAGACCCAGTACTTC.

Points on this clone: At the DNA level, this CDR3 is encoded by other sequences in the same sample as well. The chain uses TRBV5-4 and TRBJ2-3, with D tentatively TRBD2 (5 bases). The CDR3 is 13 amino acids. Deletions cut 2 bases from V and 3 bases from J, with 7 bases between. The germline V gene encodes CDR1 SGHNT and CDR2 YYREEE (reference sequence). The CDR3 nucleotides read TGTGCCAGCAGCTTACCGGGAACAGATACGCAGTATTTT. Amino acids: CASSLPGTDTQYF.

This chain connects TRBV6-5 to TRBJ2-7; 7 bases align to TRBD1. The CDR3 extends over 14 amino acids. V trimming: 5 bases; J trimming: 3 bases; junction bases outside the gene matches: 7. From germline, CDR1 is MNHEY and CDR2 SVGAGI. This CDR3 reads CASSRRTGDYEQYF. Here the CDR3 DNA reads TGTGCCAGCAGTAGAAGAACAGGGGACTACGAGCAGTACTTC.